Given below is one T cell receptor beta chain in context. This CDR3 has 15 residues. V gave up 0 bases and J gave up 2 bases, with 11 bases separating them. Looked up from germline, CDR1 is SGHRS and CDR2 is YFSETQ. This sample was taken from a study of T cell responses to AZD1222 COVID-19 vaccine. Clones were sequenced by immunoSEQ multiplex PCR, and TCRdb holds only the in-frame ones, with some missing. The data contain roughly 30,000 clones, 78% of them singletons. Sequences were derived from peripheral blood, sampled 28 days after the second AZD1222 dose. This receptor was obtained from an adult who received the AZD1222 COVID-19 vaccine. V and J are TRBV5-1 and TRBJ2-5; D tentatively fits TRBD1 or TRBD2 (5 bases each). The CDR3 reads CASSLGQGVQETQYF. The CDR3 nucleotides are TGCGCCAGCAGCTTGGGTCAGGGAGTACAAGAGACCCAGTACTTC. Using reference TRBV5-1 and TRBJ2-5 for the parts outside the CDR3, the full variable domain is KAGVTQTPRYLIKTRGQQVTLSCSPISGHRSVSWYQQTPGQGLQFLFEYFSETQRNKGNFPGRFSGRQFSNSRSEMNVSTLELGDSALYLCASSLGQGVQETQYFGPGTRLLVL.